These 29 T cell receptor beta chains share one sample of origin, sequenced in a study of blood T cell repertoires in COVID-19 (dated by TCRdb to the early 2020s). Receptor amplification or capture employed the immunoSEQ multiplex PCR assay. TCRdb stores this immuneACCESS table with in-frame sequences only. Part of the clones is absent; in the studies checked, under half of the shortfall reflects unresolved V genes, and no reason is known for the rest. Within this sample are 95,000 to 110,000 clones, with roughly nine tenths of them counted one time only. The top ten clones comprise approximately 3.1% of the sample. The sequencing input was peripheral blood. These receptors were taken from a man in his fifties or sixties in a cohort sampled during active COVID-19.

The V and J genes are TRBV7-9 and TRBJ2-1; TRBD2 matches 11 bases. The CDR3 loop spans 18 amino acids. After removal of 5 bases from V and 4 bases from J, the junction contained 13 bases not matched to a gene. Per the germline V gene, CDR1 is SEHNR and CDR2 is FQNEAQ (reference sequence). CDR3 sequence reads: CASSPAVAGGPVYNEQFF. The CDR3 nucleotides read TGTGCCAGCAGCCCCGCGGTAGCGGGGGGGCCGGTTTACAATGAGCAGTTCTTC.

J is TRBJ2-3 and V is TRBV2; 7 bases are shared with TRBD2. The CDR3 consists of 15 residues. With V trimmed by 6 bases and J by 4 bases, 10 bases remained unmatched. Germline loops: CDR1 SNHLY, CDR2 FYNNEI. CDR3 amino acids: CASSPGPSGADTQYF. CDR3 in DNA: TGTGCCAGCAGCCCTGGGCCTAGCGGAGCAGATACGCAGTATTTT.

The chain recombines TRBV7-9 with TRBJ1-6; D gene unclear. There are 15 residues in the CDR3. Germline V gene sequence: CDR1 SEHNR, CDR2 FQNEAQ (reference sequence). Deletions cut 1 base from V and 11 bases from J, with 15 bases between. CDR3 in amino acids: CASSLGAAVGAPLHF. For the CDR3, the DNA is TGTGCCAGCAGCTTAGGGGCAGCAGTTGGTGCACCCCTCCACTTT.

This clone has a handful of counts. V gene TRBV4-2 combines with J gene TRBJ1-2; D gene unclear. This CDR3 has 15 amino acids. Germline CDR1 LGHNA, CDR2 YNFKEQ. The V end lost 4 bases, the J end lost 0 bases, and 12 bases lay between the germline ends. DNA of the CDR3: TGTGCCAGCAGCCGACCAGGCGAGACTAACTATGGCTACACCTTC. The encoded protein is CASSRPGETNYGYTF.

The chain employs TRBV29-1 and TRBJ2-5, with TRBD1 matching 8 bases. Germline lookup yields CDR1 SQVTM and CDR2 ANQGSEA. The trim removed 8 bases at V and 4 bases at J, leaving 9 bases unmatched. The CDR3 spans 13 residues. Here the CDR3 reads CSSGTGRGETQYF. DNA for the CDR3: TGCAGCTCCGGGACAGGAAGAGGAGAGACCCAGTACTTC.

This chain connects TRBV21-1 to TRBJ1-5; TRBD1 is the table's D call, not checked against the DNA. TRBV21-1 is described as a pseudogene. The CDR3 covers 15 residues. The CDR3 spells CASSPEGQGGRPQHF. DNA for the CDR3: TGTGCCAGCAGCCCAGAGGGACAGGGAGGCAGGCCCCAGCATTTT.

The chain carries TRBV4-1 and TRBJ1-6; D gene uncertain. Germline CDR1 is MGHRA and CDR2 is YSYEKL. V dropped 4 bases and J dropped 13 bases, with 17 bases sitting between them. The CDR3 is made up of 14 amino acids. The chain's CDR3 is CASSPSQAGGPLHF. CDR3 in DNA: TGCGCCAGCAGCCCCTCGCAGGCGGGCGGGCCCCTCCACTTT.

CDR3 region: CASSSRGGAGTDTQYF. CDR3 bases: TGTGCCAGCAGCTCCCGCGGGGGAGCAGGCACAGATACGCAGTATTTT. The chain links TRBV7-6 to TRBJ2-3, with TRBD2 identical over 7 bases. Looked up from germline, CDR1 is SGHVS and CDR2 is FNYEAQ. The CDR3 length is 16 residues. V lost 4 bases and J lost 1; bases outside the gene matches: 8. Full variable domain (missing parts from reference TRBV7-6 and TRBJ2-3): GAGVSQSPRYKVTKRGQDVALRCDPISGHVSLYWYRQALGQGPEFLTYFNYEAQQDKSGLPNDRFSAERPEGSISTLTIQRTEQRDSAMYRCASSSRGGAGTDTQYFGPGTRLTVL.

The CDR3 loop is CASSLALADHYGYTF. The CDR3 bases are TGTGCCAGCAGCTTAGCGTTGGCGGATCACTATGGCTACACCTTC. The chain carries TRBV7-9 and TRBJ1-2; D is ambiguous. The V gene lost 0 bases and the J gene lost 3 bases, with 11 bases spanning the gap. The CDR3 spans 15 residues. Per germline, CDR1 SEHNR and CDR2 FQNEAQ (reference sequence).

This rearrangement joins TRBV5-1 to TRBJ1-6; 7 nucleotides match TRBD1. The CDR3 has 20 residues. V shed 4 bases and J 0 bases; nucleotides not matched to a gene: 16. Per germline, CDR1 SGHRS and CDR2 YFSETQ. The CDR3 region is CASSPGTAWQGSSYNSPLHF. For the CDR3, the DNA is TGCGCCAGCAGCCCCGGGACAGCTTGGCAGGGAAGCTCCTATAATTCACCCCTCCACTTT.

The genes are TRBV7-9 and TRBJ1-2; D uncertain. Germline V lookup: CDR1 SEHNR, CDR2 FQNEAQ (reference sequence). This CDR3 is 14 amino acids long. V gave up 1 base and J gave up 0 bases, with 6 bases separating them. The CDR3 is CASSLGAPNYGYTF. DNA for the CDR3: TGTGCCAGCAGCTTAGGGGCCCCTAACTATGGCTACACCTTC.

J is TRBJ1-3 and V is TRBV9, with D perhaps TRBD1 (6 bases). The germline V and J ends were trimmed by 0 bases and 2 bases, with 12 bases remaining between them. Per the germline V gene, CDR1 is SGDLS and CDR2 is YYNGEE. The length of the CDR3 is 16 residues. CDR3 sequence reads: CASSVESQGPGNTIYF. The CDR3 DNA is TGTGCCAGCAGCGTAGAATCCCAGGGGCCTGGAAACACCATATATTTT.

This CDR3 reads CASSFSGGNTDTQYF. The CDR3 DNA reads TGTGCCAGCAGTTTTAGCGGGGGAAACACAGATACGCAGTATTTT. J is TRBJ2-3 and V is TRBV6-5, with 9 bases identical to TRBD2. The length of the CDR3 is 15 residues. The V and J ends lost 4 bases and 2 bases, in that order; junction bases with no gene match: 4. CDR1 and CDR2 (germline): MNHEY, SVGAGI.

The gene calls are TRBV4-2 and TRBJ2-3, with 7 bases identical to TRBD2. CDR1 and CDR2 from the germline V gene are LGHNA and YNFKEQ. The CDR3 loop spans 14 amino acids. With 4 bases clipped from V and 0 bases from J, the junction kept 1 base outside the gene matches. The CDR3 region has the DNA TGTGCCAGCAGCCTTAGCGGGAGCACAGATACGCAGTATTTT. It codes for CASSLSGSTDTQYF.

The chain is built from TRBV24-1 and TRBJ2-5; D unclear. Germline CDR1 reads KGHDR; CDR2 reads SFDVKD. V was cut by 8 bases and J by 1 base, with 10 bases left in between. The CDR3 runs to 13 residues. CDR3 sequence: CATNGGTQETQYF. In nucleotides, the CDR3 is TGTGCCACCAACGGCGGAACCCAAGAGACCCAGTACTTC.

This clone has a single count. This chain joins TRBV9 and TRBJ2-1, with 9 bases lining up with TRBD2. CDR3 size: 14 residues. Trimming at V came to 10 bases and at J to 7 bases, leaving 12 bases not matched to a gene. From germline, CDR1 is SGDLS and CDR2 YYNGEE. CDR3 sequence: CARRGRGGANEQFF. CDR3 sequence (DNA): TGTGCCCGCCGCGGGCGGGGGGGGGCGAATGAGCAGTTCTTC.

The rearrangement joins TRBV7-9 to TRBJ2-7, with a possible D match to TRBD1 (6 bases). This CDR3 is 13 amino acids long. Germline-derived CDR1 and CDR2 are SEHNR and FQNEAQ (reference sequence). V lost 4 bases, J lost 5 bases, and 12 bases lay in between. The CDR3 loop is CASSSDRLDEQYF. The CDR3 DNA follows: TGTGCCAGCAGCTCTGACAGGTTAGACGAGCAGTACTTC.

The V gene is TRBV7-6, the J gene TRBJ2-5; TRBD2 matches 10 bases. This CDR3 has 15 amino acids. Germline V gene data show CDR1 as SGHVS and CDR2 as FNYEAQ. V lost 2 bases and J lost 2; bases outside the gene matches: 2. The CDR3 nucleotides read TGTGCCAGCAGCTTAACTAGCGGGGTACAAGAGACCCAGTACTTC. It is translated as CASSLTSGVQETQYF.

This clone appeared a few times. The J gene is TRBJ1-2, the V gene TRBV6-5; 9 bases match TRBD1. After removal of 8 bases from V and 4 bases from J, the junction contained 8 bases not matched to a gene. CDR3 length: 14 amino acids. In germline, CDR1 is MNHEY, CDR2 SVGAGI. For the CDR3, the DNA is TGTGCCAGCGGCGACCGACAGGGGGGCTATGGCTACACCTTC. It encodes CASGDRQGGYGYTF.

Worth noting for this clone: Other nucleotide sequences in the sample specify the same CDR3. The chain employs TRBV9 and TRBJ2-7; D is undetermined. CDR3 length: 14 residues. Trimming stripped 0 bases from V and 0 bases from J, with 7 bases between. Looked up from germline, CDR1 is SGDLS and CDR2 is YYNGEE. CDR3 DNA sequence: TGTGCCAGCAGCGTAGATGGTAGCTCCTACGAGCAGTACTTC. Protein sequence: CASSVDGSSYEQYF.

This sequence joins TRBV21-1 and TRBJ1-5. TRBV21-1 is a documented pseudogene. The CDR3 has 13 amino acids. The CDR3: CASSANGNQPQHF. The CDR3 DNA reads TGTGCCAGCAGCGCGAACGGGAATCAGCCCCAGCATTTT.

The rearrangement links TRBV18 to TRBJ2-1, with D unresolved. Germline CDR1 KGHSH, CDR2 LQKENI. There are 15 residues in the CDR3. Trimming stripped 3 bases from V and 4 bases from J, with 13 bases between. CDR3 protein: CASSPDGFGYNEQFF. CDR3 nucleotides: TGTGCCAGCTCACCCGACGGTTTCGGGTACAATGAGCAGTTCTTC.

This sequence joins TRBV5-6 and TRBJ1-6; D remains unclear. V dropped 3 bases and J dropped 8 bases, with 21 bases sitting between them. The CDR3 length is 17 residues. Germline assignment: CDR1 SGHDT and CDR2 YYEEEE. The CDR3, as DNA: TGTGCCAGCAGCTCCTTCAAATTCGGACGGGAGGATTCACCCCTCCACTTT. This translates into CASSSFKFGREDSPLHF.

A single count supports this clone. The rearrangement uses TRBV7-7 and TRBJ2-3; 9 bases agree with TRBD2. The J segment lost 8 bases and the V segment lost 5 bases, leaving 11 bases of the junction unmatched. This CDR3 has 15 residues. Germline V gene lookup returns CDR1 SSHAT and CDR2 FNYEAQ (reference sequence). The chain's CDR3 is CASSAGGRGTGTQYF. In DNA, the CDR3 is TGTGCCAGCAGCGCGGGGGGGAGGGGCACCGGTACGCAGTATTTT.

The chain joins TRBV19 to TRBJ2-1; TRBD2 matches at 11 bases. V was clipped by 3 bases and J by 4 bases; unmatched bases: 5. Germline loops: CDR1 LNHDA, CDR2 SQIVND (reference sequence). The CDR3 runs to 16 residues. The CDR3 reads CASSMGTSGGYNEQFF. CDR3 nucleotide sequence: TGTGCCAGTAGTATGGGCACTAGCGGGGGATACAATGAGCAGTTCTTC.

The chain carries TRBV15 and TRBJ2-1, with 14 bases that match TRBD2. Germline-derived CDR1 and CDR2 are LNHNV and YYDKDF (reference sequence). The V gene end was trimmed by 0 bases and the J gene end by 4 bases; junction bases not matched to a gene: 5. The CDR3 covers 18 residues. The CDR3 DNA is TGTGCCACCAGCAGAGACCTTGGACTAGCGGGGGGTTACAATGAGCAGTTCTTC. Encoded protein: CATSRDLGLAGGYNEQFF.

V gene TRBV18 combines with J gene TRBJ2-3; the match to TRBD1 covers 7 bases. CDR1 is KGHSH, CDR2 LQKENI, per germline. The length of the CDR3 is 17 residues. The J segment lost 2 bases and the V segment lost 2 bases, leaving 10 bases of the junction unmatched. This CDR3 is CASSPAARDRFTDTQYF. The CDR3 DNA reads as TGTGCCAGCTCACCAGCCGCCCGGGACAGATTCACAGATACGCAGTATTTT. The complete variable domain, with remaining parts taken from reference TRBV18 and TRBJ2-3, reads NAGVMQNPRHLVRRRGQEARLRCSPMKGHSHVYWYRQLPEEGLKFMVYLQKENIIDESGMPKERFSAEFPKEGPSILRIQQVVRGDSAAYFCASSPAARDRFTDTQYFGPGTRLTVL.

The chain joins TRBV14 to TRBJ1-2, with 7 bases identical to TRBD1. The CDR3 runs 12 residues. Trimming removed 5 bases from V and 8 bases from J; junction bases left unmatched: 5. Per the germline V gene, CDR1 is SGHDN and CDR2 is FVKESK. CDR3 residues: CASSFGQAGYTF. CDR3 DNA sequence: TGTGCCAGCAGCTTCGGACAGGCGGGCTACACCTTC.

The V call is TRBV2, the J call TRBJ2-2; 8 bases agree with TRBD1. V gave up 4 bases and J gave up 0 bases; unmatched junction bases: 4. CDR1 is SNHLY, CDR2 FYNNEI, per germline. The CDR3 totals 16 residues. The CDR3 nucleotides read TGTGCCAGCAGTGGACAGGGGACAGCGAACACCGGGGAGCTGTTTTTT. As protein: CASSGQGTANTGELFF.